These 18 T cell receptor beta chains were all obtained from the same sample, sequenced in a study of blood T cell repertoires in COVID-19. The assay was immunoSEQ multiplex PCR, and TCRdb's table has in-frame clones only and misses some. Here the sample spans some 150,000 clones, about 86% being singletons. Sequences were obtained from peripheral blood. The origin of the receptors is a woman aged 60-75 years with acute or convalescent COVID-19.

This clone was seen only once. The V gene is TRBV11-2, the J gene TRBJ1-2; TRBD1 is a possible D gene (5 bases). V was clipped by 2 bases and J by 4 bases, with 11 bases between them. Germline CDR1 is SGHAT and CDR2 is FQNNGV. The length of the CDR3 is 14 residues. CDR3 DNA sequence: TGTGCCAGCAGCTTAAACACAGGCTCCTATGGCTACACCTTC. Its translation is CASSLNTGSYGYTF.

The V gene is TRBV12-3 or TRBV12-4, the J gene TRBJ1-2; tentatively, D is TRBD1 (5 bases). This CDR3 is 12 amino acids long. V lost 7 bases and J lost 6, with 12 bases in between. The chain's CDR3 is CASNIAGNGYTF. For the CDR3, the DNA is TGTGCCAGCAACATTGCAGGGAATGGCTACACCTTC.

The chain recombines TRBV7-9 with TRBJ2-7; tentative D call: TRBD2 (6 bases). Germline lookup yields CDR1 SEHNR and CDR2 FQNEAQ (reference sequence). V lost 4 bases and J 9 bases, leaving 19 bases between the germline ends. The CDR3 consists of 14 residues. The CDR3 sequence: CASSSGLHEPGQYF. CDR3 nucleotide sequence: TGTGCCAGCAGCTCGGGACTCCACGAGCCTGGGCAGTACTTC.

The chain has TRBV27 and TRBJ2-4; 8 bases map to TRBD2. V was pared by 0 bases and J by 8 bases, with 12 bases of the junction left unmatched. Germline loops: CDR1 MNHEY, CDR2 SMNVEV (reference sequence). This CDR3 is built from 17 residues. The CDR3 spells CASSLSYLGGGQYIQYF. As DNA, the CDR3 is TGTGCCAGCAGTTTATCTTACCTGGGCGGGGGGCAGTACATTCAGTACTTC.

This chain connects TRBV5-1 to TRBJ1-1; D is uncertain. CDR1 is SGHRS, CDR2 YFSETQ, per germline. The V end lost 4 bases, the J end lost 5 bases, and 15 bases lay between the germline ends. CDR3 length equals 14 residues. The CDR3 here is CASSPREGRTEAFF. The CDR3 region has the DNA TGCGCCAGCAGCCCCCGAGAGGGTCGGACTGAAGCTTTCTTT.

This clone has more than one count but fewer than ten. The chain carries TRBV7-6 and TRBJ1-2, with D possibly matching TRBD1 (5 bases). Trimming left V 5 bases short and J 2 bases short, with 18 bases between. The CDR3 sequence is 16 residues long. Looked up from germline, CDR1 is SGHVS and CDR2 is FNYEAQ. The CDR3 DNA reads TGTGCCAGCAGCCCAGTTGTAGGAGGGGCCAACTATGGCTACACCTTC. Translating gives CASSPVVGGANYGYTF. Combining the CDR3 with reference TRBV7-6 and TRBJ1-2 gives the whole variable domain GAGVSQSPRYKVTKRGQDVALRCDPISGHVSLYWYRQALGQGPEFLTYFNYEAQQDKSGLPNDRFSAERPEGSISTLTIQRTEQRDSAMYRCASSPVVGGANYGYTFGSGTRLTVV.

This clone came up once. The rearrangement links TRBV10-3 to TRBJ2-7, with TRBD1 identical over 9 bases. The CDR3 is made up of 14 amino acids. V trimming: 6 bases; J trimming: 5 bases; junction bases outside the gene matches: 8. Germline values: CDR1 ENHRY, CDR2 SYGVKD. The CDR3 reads CAIREQGASDEQYF. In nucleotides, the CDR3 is TGTGCCATCAGGGAACAGGGGGCAAGCGACGAGCAGTACTTC.

In DNA form, the CDR3 reads TGTGCCAGCAGCTCGCGATTACTAGGAAACACCATATATTTT. It yields the protein CASSSRLLGNTIYF. This chain connects TRBV11-1 to TRBJ1-3; D unresolved. V lost 4 bases to trimming and J lost 4 bases, with 11 bases between them. The CDR3 totals 14 residues. Germline CDR1 SGHAT, CDR2 FQDESV (reference sequence).

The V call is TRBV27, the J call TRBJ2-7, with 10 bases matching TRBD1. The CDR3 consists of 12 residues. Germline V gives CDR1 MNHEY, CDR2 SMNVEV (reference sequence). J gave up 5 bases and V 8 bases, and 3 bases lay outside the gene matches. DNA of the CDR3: TGTGCCAGCGGGACAGGGGTCCACGAGCAGTACTTC. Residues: CASGTGVHEQYF.

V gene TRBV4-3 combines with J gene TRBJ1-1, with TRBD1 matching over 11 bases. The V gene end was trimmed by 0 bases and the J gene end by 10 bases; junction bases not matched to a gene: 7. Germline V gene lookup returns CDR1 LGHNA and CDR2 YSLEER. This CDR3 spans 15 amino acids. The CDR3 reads CASSQDRTGGLRAFF. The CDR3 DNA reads TGCGCCAGCAGCCAAGATAGGACAGGGGGCTTACGAGCTTTCTTT.

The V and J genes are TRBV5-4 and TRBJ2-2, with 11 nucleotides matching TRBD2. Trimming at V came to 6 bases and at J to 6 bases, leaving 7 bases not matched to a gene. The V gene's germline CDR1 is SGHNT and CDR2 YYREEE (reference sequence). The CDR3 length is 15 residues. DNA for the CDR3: TGTGCCAGCAAATCTAGCGGGGGGTTGGCCGGGGAGCTGTTTTTT. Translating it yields CASKSSGGLAGELFF.

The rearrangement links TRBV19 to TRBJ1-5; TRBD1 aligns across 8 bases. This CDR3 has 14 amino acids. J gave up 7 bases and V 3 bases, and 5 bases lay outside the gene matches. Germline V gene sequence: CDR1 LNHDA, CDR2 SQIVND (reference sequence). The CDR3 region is CASSIRGLGQPQHF. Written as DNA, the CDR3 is TGTGCCAGTAGTATCAGGGGGCTGGGGCAGCCCCAGCATTTT. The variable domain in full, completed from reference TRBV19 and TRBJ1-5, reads DGGITQSPKYLFRKEGQNVTLSCEQNLNHDAMYWYRQDPGQGLRLIYYSQIVNDFQKGDIAEGYSVSREKKESFPLTVTSAQKNPTAFYLCASSIRGLGQPQHFGDGTRLSIL.

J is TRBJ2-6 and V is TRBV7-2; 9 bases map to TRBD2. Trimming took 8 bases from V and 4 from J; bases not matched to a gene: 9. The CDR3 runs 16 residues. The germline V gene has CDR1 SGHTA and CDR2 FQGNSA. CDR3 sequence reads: CASLREGLMGANVLTF. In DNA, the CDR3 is TGTGCCAGCCTGCGGGAGGGGCTAATGGGGGCCAACGTCCTGACTTTC.

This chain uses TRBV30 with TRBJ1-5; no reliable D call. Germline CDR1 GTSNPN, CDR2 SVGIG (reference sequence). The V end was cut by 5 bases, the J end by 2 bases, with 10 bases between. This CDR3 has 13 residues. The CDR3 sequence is CAWGRHGNQPQHF. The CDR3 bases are TGTGCCTGGGGAAGACATGGCAATCAGCCCCAGCATTTT.

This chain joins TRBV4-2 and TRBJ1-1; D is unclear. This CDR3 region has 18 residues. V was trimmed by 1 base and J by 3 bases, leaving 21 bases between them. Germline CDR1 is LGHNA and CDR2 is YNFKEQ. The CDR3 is CASSQVRGFGVGDTEAFF. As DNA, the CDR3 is TGTGCCAGCAGCCAAGTCCGCGGTTTCGGGGTTGGGGACACTGAAGCTTTCTTT.

The CDR3 protein is CASSQVAGHEQYF. CDR3 nucleotide sequence: TGCGCCAGCAGCCAAGTGGCAGGCCACGAGCAGTACTTC. This chain uses TRBV4-1 with TRBJ2-7; D is unresolved. Trimming left V 1 base short and J 5 bases short, with 9 bases between. Germline lookup yields CDR1 MGHRA and CDR2 YSYEKL. The CDR3 totals 13 residues.

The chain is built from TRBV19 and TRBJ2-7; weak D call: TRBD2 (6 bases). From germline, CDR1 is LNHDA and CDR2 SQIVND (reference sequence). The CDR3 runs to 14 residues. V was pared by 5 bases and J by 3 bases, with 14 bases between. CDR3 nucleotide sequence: TGTGCCAGTAGTGACCGGACGGGAGACTACGAGCAGTACTTC. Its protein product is CASSDRTGDYEQYF.

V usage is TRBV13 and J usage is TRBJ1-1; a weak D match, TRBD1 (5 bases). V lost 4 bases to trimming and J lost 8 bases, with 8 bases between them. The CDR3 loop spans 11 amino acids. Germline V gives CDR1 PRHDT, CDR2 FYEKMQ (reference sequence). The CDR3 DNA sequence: TGTGCCAGCAGCTCGGGACTCGAAGCTTTCTTT. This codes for CASSSGLEAFF. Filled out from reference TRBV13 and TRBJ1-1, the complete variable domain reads AAGVIQSPRHLIKEKRETATLKCYPIPRHDTVYWYQQGPGQDPQFLISFYEKMQSDKGSIPDRFSAQQFSDYHSELNMSSLELGDSALYFCASSSGLEAFFGQGTRLTVV.